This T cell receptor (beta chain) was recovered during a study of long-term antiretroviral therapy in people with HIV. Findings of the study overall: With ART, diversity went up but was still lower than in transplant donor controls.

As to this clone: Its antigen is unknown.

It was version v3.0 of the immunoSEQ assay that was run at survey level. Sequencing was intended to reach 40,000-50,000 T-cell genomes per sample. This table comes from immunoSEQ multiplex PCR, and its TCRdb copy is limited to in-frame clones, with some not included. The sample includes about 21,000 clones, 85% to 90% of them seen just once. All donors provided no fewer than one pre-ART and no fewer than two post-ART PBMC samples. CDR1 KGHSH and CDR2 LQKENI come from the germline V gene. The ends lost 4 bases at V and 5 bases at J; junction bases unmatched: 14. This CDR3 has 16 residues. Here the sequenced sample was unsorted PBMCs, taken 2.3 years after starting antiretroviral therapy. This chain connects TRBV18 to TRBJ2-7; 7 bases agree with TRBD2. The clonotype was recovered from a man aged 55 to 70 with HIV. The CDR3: CASSLPWIAGTDEQYF. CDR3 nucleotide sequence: TGTGCCAGCTCACTCCCTTGGATAGCGGGCACCGACGAGCAGTACTTC.